The rows below give T cell receptor beta chains drawn from one sample of a study of cytomegalovirus exposure and HLA in healthy donors. Sequencing was performed with immunoSEQ multiplex PCR; in TCRdb, only in-frame clones are kept and a portion is missing. The sample consists of 150,000 to 200,000 clones, 65% to 85% of them appearing once. Specimen: PBMCs. The receptors here all came from a woman aged 45 to 65 in good health and CMV-seropositive. Each CDR3 is given with its conserved first and last residue. A D gene is named only where the DNA matches it firmly. Some rows have no size entry. The others give once, few or many, or a class for an expanded clone.

d_gene: TRBD2; abundance: .; j_gene: TRBJ2-7; v_gene: TRBV7-2; CDR3nt: TGTGCCAGCAGCAATAGCGGGACCAATTACGAGCAGTACTTC; CDR3aa: CASSNSGTNYEQYF
d_gene: TRBD2; abundance: .; j_gene: TRBJ2-7; v_gene: TRBV6-1; CDR3nt: TGTGCCAGCAGTGAAAGGGGAGGGACTAGTAACGAGCAGTACTTC; CDR3aa: CASSERGGTSNEQYF
d_gene: TRBD1; abundance: .; j_gene: TRBJ2-2; v_gene: TRBV2; CDR3nt: TGTGCCAGCAGTCTCAGGACAGGGGGCGCAGGTGGCACCGGGGAGCTGTTTTTT; CDR3aa: CASSLRTGGAGGTGELFF
d_gene: .; abundance: .; j_gene: TRBJ1-5; v_gene: TRBV30; CDR3nt: TGTGCCTGGAGTCGGGGGGGGGCGGTTCAGCCCCAGCATTTT; CDR3aa: CAWSRGGAVQPQHF
d_gene: TRBD1; abundance: .; j_gene: TRBJ1-5; v_gene: TRBV5-5; CDR3nt: TGTGCCAGCAGCGTCACAGGGGGGCCCCAGCATTTT; CDR3aa: CASSVTGGPQHF
d_gene: .; abundance: .; j_gene: TRBJ1-2; v_gene: TRBV19; CDR3nt: TGTGCCAGTAGTATGGGTCAGGGTACTAACTATGGCTACACCTTC; CDR3aa: CASSMGQGTNYGYTF
d_gene: .; abundance: .; j_gene: TRBJ2-7; v_gene: TRBV5-4; CDR3nt: TGTGCCAGCAGCTTGCCAGGTCGGGAGCAGTACTTC; CDR3aa: CASSLPGREQYF
d_gene: TRBD1; abundance: .; j_gene: TRBJ2-7; v_gene: TRBV4-1; CDR3nt: TGCGCCAGCAGCCAAGATGAGGCCAGGGGGCGGAACGAGCAGTACTTC; CDR3aa: CASSQDEARGRNEQYF
d_gene: TRBD1; abundance: few; j_gene: TRBJ1-4; v_gene: TRBV27; CDR3nt: TGTGCCAGCAGCGTAACAGGGGACAAACTGTTTTTT; CDR3aa: CASSVTGDKLFF
d_gene: .; abundance: .; j_gene: TRBJ1-1; v_gene: TRBV25-1; CDR3nt: TGTGCCAGCAGTGGCCCCCCCCGGGGGTACACTGAAGCTTTCTTT; CDR3aa: CASSGPPRGYTEAFF
d_gene: .; abundance: .; j_gene: TRBJ2-1; v_gene: TRBV6-5; CDR3nt: TGTGCCAGCAGTTACTCGGGACACACCAATGAGCAGTTCTTC; CDR3aa: CASSYSGHTNEQFF
d_gene: .; abundance: .; j_gene: TRBJ1-1; v_gene: TRBV5-1; CDR3nt: TGCGCCAGCACCCCATACCCAGGGAGGGATACTGAAGCTTTCTTT; CDR3aa: CASTPYPGRDTEAFF
d_gene: .; abundance: .; j_gene: TRBJ1-2; v_gene: TRBV28; CDR3nt: TGTGCCAGCAGTTTATTCGGAGGGAATGGCTACACCTTC; CDR3aa: CASSLFGGNGYTF
d_gene: TRBD2; abundance: few; j_gene: TRBJ2-7; v_gene: TRBV7-2; CDR3nt: TGTGCCAGCAGCTCAAATAGCGGGGGCTACGAGCAGTACTTC; CDR3aa: CASSSNSGGYEQYF
d_gene: TRBD2; abundance: few; j_gene: TRBJ2-1; v_gene: TRBV7-3; CDR3nt: TGTGCCAGCAGCTTATGGGCGGGGGGGCTTAATGAGCAGTTCTTC; CDR3aa: CASSLWAGGLNEQFF
d_gene: .; abundance: .; j_gene: TRBJ1-1; v_gene: TRBV6-6; CDR3nt: TGTGCCAGCAGTCCCGCGGGGAACACTGAAGCTTTCTTT; CDR3aa: CASSPAGNTEAFF
d_gene: .; abundance: .; j_gene: TRBJ1-1; v_gene: TRBV29-1; CDR3nt: TGCAGCGTTGAGGGAGCGTTTTTACGGCTGGGAGCTTTCTTT; CDR3aa: CSVEGAFLRLGAFF
d_gene: .; abundance: once; j_gene: TRBJ2-7; v_gene: TRBV4-1; CDR3nt: TGCGCCAGCAGCCAAGATTGGGGGACTGTTTCCTACGAGCAGTACTTC; CDR3aa: CASSQDWGTVSYEQYF
d_gene: .; abundance: .; j_gene: TRBJ1-1; v_gene: TRBV7-2; CDR3nt: TGTGCCAGCAGCTTTGAGGGGGAAAACACTGAAGCTTTCTTT; CDR3aa: CASSFEGENTEAFF
d_gene: .; abundance: .; j_gene: TRBJ2-2; v_gene: TRBV7-9; CDR3nt: TGTTCCAGCAGGCCCGAACTGGGGCGGAAGAGCACCGGGGAGCTGTTTTTT; CDR3aa: CSSRPELGRKSTGELFF
d_gene: .; abundance: .; j_gene: TRBJ1-1; v_gene: TRBV6-5; CDR3nt: TGTGCCAGCAGTTACTCCCCACGGTTCACTGAAGCTTTCTTT; CDR3aa: CASSYSPRFTEAFF
d_gene: .; abundance: .; j_gene: TRBJ1-5; v_gene: TRBV6-5; CDR3nt: TGTGCCAGCAGTTACGACGGGGGGAACCAGCCCCAGCATTTT; CDR3aa: CASSYDGGNQPQHF
d_gene: .; abundance: once; j_gene: TRBJ2-7; v_gene: TRBV7-3; CDR3nt: TGTGCCAGCAGCTTAACGGCTGGGGGCCGAGGCGAGCAGTACTTC; CDR3aa: CASSLTAGGRGEQYF
d_gene: TRBD2; abundance: .; j_gene: TRBJ2-5; v_gene: TRBV7-3; CDR3nt: TGTGCCAGCAGCCTCGCTAGCGGGGGTTTGTTGGAGACCCAGTACTTC; CDR3aa: CASSLASGGLLETQYF
d_gene: TRBD2; abundance: .; j_gene: TRBJ2-1; v_gene: TRBV7-3; CDR3nt: TGTGCCAGCAGCTCGTCCCCAAGCGGGAAGCAGTTCTTC; CDR3aa: CASSSSPSGKQFF
d_gene: .; abundance: .; j_gene: TRBJ1-1; v_gene: TRBV9; CDR3nt: TGTGCCAGCAGCCTCCGGGGAGGAAAGAACACTGAAGCTTTCTTT; CDR3aa: CASSLRGGKNTEAFF
d_gene: .; abundance: .; j_gene: TRBJ2-5; v_gene: TRBV27; CDR3nt: TGTGCCAGCAGTCTCCGGGACACTCAAGAGACCCAGTACTTC; CDR3aa: CASSLRDTQETQYF
d_gene: .; abundance: .; j_gene: TRBJ1-5; v_gene: TRBV7-9; CDR3nt: TGTGCCAGCAGCTTCGGACAGAGTAGCAATCAGCCCCAGCATTTT; CDR3aa: CASSFGQSSNQPQHF
d_gene: TRBD2; abundance: few; j_gene: TRBJ2-7; v_gene: TRBV6-1; CDR3nt: TGTGCCAGCAGTGAAAGCGGGAGGGAGCAGTACTTC; CDR3aa: CASSESGREQYF
d_gene: TRBD1; abundance: .; j_gene: TRBJ1-4; v_gene: TRBV18; CDR3nt: TGTGCCAGCTCACCACCGTTGAGGGGGCCCTGGGAACTGTTTTTT; CDR3aa: CASSPPLRGPWELFF
d_gene: .; abundance: .; j_gene: TRBJ1-2; v_gene: TRBV4-3; CDR3nt: TGCGCCAGCAGCCAAGATGTCCTACCCTACTATGGCTACACCTTC; CDR3aa: CASSQDVLPYYGYTF
d_gene: TRBD1; abundance: once; j_gene: TRBJ1-2; v_gene: TRBV5-5; CDR3nt: TGTGCCAGCAGCTTGGCCTCGGGACAGGCTGGGGGCTACACCTTC; CDR3aa: CASSLASGQAGGYTF
d_gene: TRBD2; abundance: few; j_gene: TRBJ2-5; v_gene: TRBV5-1; CDR3nt: TGCGCCAGCAGCCCCGGCAGTAGCGGGGGCCCAAGGACCCAGTACTTC; CDR3aa: CASSPGSSGGPRTQYF